A selection of T cell receptor beta chains follows, all from one sample in a study of OX40 agonist ivuxolimab in advanced cancers. Sequenced by immunoSEQ multiplex PCR; TCRdb stores in-frame clones only, minus some. The table has 9,000 to 10,000 clones, 60% to 75% seen once; the top ten hold around a quarter. Sequences were derived from CD4+ or CD8+ T cells sorted from blood, sampled in a trial of the OX40 agonist ivuxolimab. The receptors originated from an adult with an advanced solid tumor such as melanoma, head and neck, liver or kidney cancer. The CDR3 runs from the conserved cysteine through the conserved F or W. A D gene is named only where the DNA matches it firmly. Where a row states a size, it is once, few, many or the class of an expanded clone; other rows omit it.

16	.	TRBJ1-1	TRBV4-1	.	TGCGCCAGCAGCCAAAAGTACACAGGGAGAAGCACTGAAGCTTTCTTT	CASSQKYTGRSTEAFF
12	few	TRBJ1-5	TRBV2	.	TGTGCCAGCAGTGAGGGGAATCAGCCCCAGCATTTT	CASSEGNQPQHF
13	.	TRBJ2-1	TRBV28	.	TGTGCCAGCAGGCCTCTAGCTTCGCGTGAGCAGTTCTTC	CASRPLASREQFF
10	few	TRBJ2-1	TRBV29-1	.	TGCAGCGCTGGGGGGAATGAGCAGTTCTTC	CSAGGNEQFF
14	once	TRBJ2-7	TRBV27	.	TGTGCCAGCAGTTTTGGGAGGTCCGTAAACGAGCAGTACTTC	CASSFGRSVNEQYF
15	.	TRBJ2-7	TRBV5-1	TRBD2	TGCGCCAGCAGCTTGGTCCTAGCGGGAGTAGATGAGCAGTACTTC	CASSLVLAGVDEQYF
15	.	TRBJ2-2	TRBV7-3	.	TGTGCCAGCAGCCGGACTTCTACGAACACCGGGGAGCTGTTTTTT	CASSRTSTNTGELFF
13	few	TRBJ2-3	TRBV27	.	TGTGCCAGCAGTTTATTCAGCACAGATACGCAGTATTTT	CASSLFSTDTQYF
15	medium-sized	TRBJ1-6	TRBV4-1	.	TGCGCCAGCAGCCAAGAGGACGCAGATAATTCACCCCTCCACTTT	CASSQEDADNSPLHF
17	few	TRBJ2-1	TRBV6-1	TRBD2	TGTGCCAGCAGTGAACTAGCGGGAGGGTCCCCTAACAATGAGCAGTTCTTC	CASSELAGGSPNNEQFF
14	few	TRBJ2-1	TRBV28	TRBD2	TGTGCCAGCAGCCCGGGACTAGCGCAAGGAGAGCAGTTCTTC	CASSPGLAQGEQFF
14	.	TRBJ2-7	TRBV6-5	TRBD1	TGTGCCAGCAACCCCGGGACAGATTGGGGTGAGCAGTACTTC	CASNPGTDWGEQYF
14	.	TRBJ1-1	TRBV5-1	.	TGCGCCAGCAGCTTTGCGGGAGGGAACACTGAAGCTTTCTTT	CASSFAGGNTEAFF
13	few	TRBJ1-2	TRBV7-6	TRBD1	TGTGCCAGCAGCTTCGGGACAGGGGACGGCTACACCTTC	CASSFGTGDGYTF
13	.	TRBJ2-7	TRBV19	.	TGTGCCAGTAGTCCTGAACAGGGACGTGAGCAGTACTTC	CASSPEQGREQYF
14	.	TRBJ2-3	TRBV7-2	.	TGTGCCAGCAGCTTAGAGGTCCCCACAGATACGCAGTATTTT	CASSLEVPTDTQYF
15	.	TRBJ1-4	TRBV27	.	TGTGCCAGCAGTTACGAAGGGGCAACTAATGAAAAACTGTTTTTT	CASSYEGATNEKLFF
13	.	TRBJ2-7	TRBV28	.	TGTGCCAGCAGTTTGGGCACTTCGGACGAGCAGTACTTC	CASSLGTSDEQYF
13	.	TRBJ1-1	TRBV7-7	.	TGTGCCAGCAGCTTGTCCAGGACCACTGAAGCTTTCTTT	CASSLSRTTEAFF
14	few	TRBJ1-6	TRBV9	.	TGTGCCAGCAGCGTAGGACTGGATAATTCACCCCTCCACTTT	CASSVGLDNSPLHF
14	.	TRBJ2-3	TRBV28	.	TGTGCCAGCAGTGGGACGTCTAGCACAGATACGCAGTATTTT	CASSGTSSTDTQYF
16	.	TRBJ2-7	TRBV4-3	TRBD1	TGCGCCAGCAGCCAAGATCGGGACAGGCCGACCTACGAGCAGTACTTC	CASSQDRDRPTYEQYF
13	.	TRBJ2-1	TRBV2	TRBD1	TGTGCCAGTCGGGACAGGTTCTACAATGAGCAGTTCTTC	CASRDRFYNEQFF
13	.	TRBJ1-1	TRBV6-5	.	TGTGCCAGCAGTAGCTCAGGTGGCTCCGAAGCTTTCTTT	CASSSSGGSEAFF
14	.	TRBJ1-5	TRBV10-3	.	TGTGCCATCAGTGAACCTGGGGGGGTCAAGCCCCAGCATTTT	CAISEPGGVKPQHF
15	.	TRBJ1-4	TRBV9	.	TGTGCCAGCAGCGTAACCGGAGGGGCGGAAGAAAAACTGTTTTTT	CASSVTGGAEEKLFF
17	.	TRBJ2-7	TRBV5-5	.	TGTGCCAGCTCCTTTCCATCCGACGGGACTTTCACCTACGAGCAGTACTTC	CASSFPSDGTFTYEQYF
13	few	TRBJ1-5	TRBV7-9	.	TGTGCCAGCAGCTTAGCTGGTCATCAGCCCCAGCATTTT	CASSLAGHQPQHF
13	.	TRBJ2-7	TRBV13	.	TGTGCCAGCATGGGCGGAGCCTCCTACGAGCAGTACTTC	CASMGGASYEQYF
16	.	TRBJ2-1	TRBV15	TRBD2	TGTGCCACCAGAAAGGAGCGGGGAAGCTCCTACAATGAGCAGTTCTTC	CATRKERGSSYNEQFF
15	.	TRBJ1-3	TRBV6-1	TRBD1	TGTGCCAGCAGTGGGGGACAGGGACTCAGAAACACCATATATTTT	CASSGGQGLRNTIYF
14	.	TRBJ2-3	TRBV11-3	TRBD2	TGTGCCAGCAGCCTTAGCGGGATGGAAGATACGCAGTATTTT	CASSLSGMEDTQYF
14	once	TRBJ1-5	TRBV5-8	.	TGTGCCAGCAGCTTGGAGTTCGGGTTCCAGCCCCAGCATTTT	CASSLEFGFQPQHF
13	.	TRBJ2-3	TRBV27	.	TGTGCCAGCAGTTTAGGGGGCCCAGATACGCAGTATTTT	CASSLGGPDTQYF
13	once	TRBJ2-7	TRBV6-1	TRBD2	TGTGCCGTGAACCTAGCGGGGACCTACGAGCAGTACTTC	CAVNLAGTYEQYF
14	few	TRBJ1-5	TRBV28	.	TGTGCCAGCAGTTTAGTGCAGTCGAGTCAGCCCCAGCATTTT	CASSLVQSSQPQHF